What follows is one TCR beta chain and its context. What it binds is unknown. Study-level points and caveats: Tumor-infiltrating Treg TCR alpha and beta sequences overlapped most with tumor naive CD4+ T cells, then blood naive. Tumor memory CD4+ T cell TCR gene usage clustered with blood and lymph node memory CD4+ cells and lymph node naive CD4+ cells.

Semi-nested PCR with Nested Universal Primer A followed constant-region reverse priming of full-length variable regions. TCRdb redid the calling of the 5' RACE reads with MiXCR, one entry per CDR3 protein. The top ten hold around 2.5% of the sample, which has about 62,000 distinct CDR3 sequences, approximately 31% seen once. The CDR3 length is 12 residues. V lost 4 bases, J lost 6 bases, and 7 bases lay in between. Germline assignment: CDR1 LGHDT and CDR2 YNNKEL (reference sequence). CD25-based Treg depletion was applied to purified naive CD4+ T cells. The chain couples TRBV3-1 to TRBJ2-1; no firm D call. Sample: tumor-infiltrating naive CD4+ T cells sorted from the breast tumor. The subset denotes: naive CD4+ T cells, CD4+CD45RA+CD25-. The clonotype comes from a female donor with breast cancer. The CDR3 DNA is TGTGCCAGCAGCCTTTCGGGCAATGAGCAGTTCTTC. The encoded protein is CASSLSGNEQFF.